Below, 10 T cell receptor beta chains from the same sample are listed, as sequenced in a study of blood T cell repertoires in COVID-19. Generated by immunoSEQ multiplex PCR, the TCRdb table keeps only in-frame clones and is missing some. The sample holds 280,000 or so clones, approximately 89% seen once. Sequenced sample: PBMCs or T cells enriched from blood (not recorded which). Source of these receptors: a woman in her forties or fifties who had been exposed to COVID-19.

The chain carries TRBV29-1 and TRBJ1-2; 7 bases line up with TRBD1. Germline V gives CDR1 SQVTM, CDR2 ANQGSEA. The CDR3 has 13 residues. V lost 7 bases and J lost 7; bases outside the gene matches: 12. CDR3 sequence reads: CSASTDRVFGYTF. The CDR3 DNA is TGCAGCGCCAGTACCGACAGGGTTTTTGGCTACACCTTC. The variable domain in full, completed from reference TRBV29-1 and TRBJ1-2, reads SAVISQKPSRDICQRGTSLTIQCQVDSQVTMMFWYRQQPGQSLTLIATANQGSEATYESGFVIDKFPISRPNLTFSTLTVSNMSPEDSSIYLCSASTDRVFGYTFGSGTRLTVV.

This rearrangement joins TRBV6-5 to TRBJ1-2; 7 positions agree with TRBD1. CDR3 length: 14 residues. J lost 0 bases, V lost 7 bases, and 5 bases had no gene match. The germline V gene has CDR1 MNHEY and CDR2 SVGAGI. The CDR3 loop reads CASTPTGANYGYTF. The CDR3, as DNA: TGTGCCAGCACCCCCACAGGGGCTAACTATGGCTACACCTTC.

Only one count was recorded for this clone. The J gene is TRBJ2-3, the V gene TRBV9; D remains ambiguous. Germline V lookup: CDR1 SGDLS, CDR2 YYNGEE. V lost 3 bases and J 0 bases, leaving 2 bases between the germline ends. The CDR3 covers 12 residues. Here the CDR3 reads CASSASTDTQYF. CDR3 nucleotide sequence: TGTGCCAGCAGCGCGAGCACAGATACGCAGTATTTT. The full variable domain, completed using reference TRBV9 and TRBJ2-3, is DSGVTQTPKHLITATGQRVTLRCSPRSGDLSVYWYQQSLDQGLQFLIQYYNGEERAKGNILERFSAQQFPDLHSELNLSSLELGDSALYFCASSASTDTQYFGPGTRLTVL.

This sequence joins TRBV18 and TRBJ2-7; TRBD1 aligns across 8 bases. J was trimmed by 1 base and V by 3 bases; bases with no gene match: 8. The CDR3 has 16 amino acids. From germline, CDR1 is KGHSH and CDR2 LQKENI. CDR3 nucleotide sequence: TGTGCCAGCTCACCGCCCAGGGGGCTGTTATCCTACGAGCAGTACTTC. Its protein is CASSPPRGLLSYEQYF.

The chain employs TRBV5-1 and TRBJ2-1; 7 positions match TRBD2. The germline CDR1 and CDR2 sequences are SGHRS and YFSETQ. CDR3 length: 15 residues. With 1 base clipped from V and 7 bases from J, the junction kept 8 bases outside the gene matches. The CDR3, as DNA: TGCGCCAGCAGCTTGACCCGGGAGGTAATAAATGAGCAGTTCTTC. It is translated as CASSLTREVINEQFF.

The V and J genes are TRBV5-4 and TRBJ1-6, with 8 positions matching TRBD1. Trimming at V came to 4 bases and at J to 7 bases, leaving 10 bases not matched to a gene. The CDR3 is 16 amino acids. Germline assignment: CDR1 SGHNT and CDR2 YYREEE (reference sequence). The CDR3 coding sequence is TGTGCCAGCAGCCCACGGACAGGGTTCGGGAATTCACCCCTCCACTTT. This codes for CASSPRTGFGNSPLHF.

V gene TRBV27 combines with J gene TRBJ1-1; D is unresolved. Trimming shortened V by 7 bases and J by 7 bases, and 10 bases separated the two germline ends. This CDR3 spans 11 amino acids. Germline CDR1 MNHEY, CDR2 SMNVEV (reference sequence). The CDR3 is CASTGWSEAFF. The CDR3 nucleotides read TGTGCCAGCACGGGTTGGAGTGAAGCTTTCTTT.

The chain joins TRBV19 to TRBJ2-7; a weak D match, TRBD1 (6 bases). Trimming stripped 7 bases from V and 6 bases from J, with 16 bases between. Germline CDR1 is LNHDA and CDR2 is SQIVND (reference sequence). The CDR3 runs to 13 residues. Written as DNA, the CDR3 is TGTGCCAGTACAAACAGGGATTTCGGCGAGCAGTACTTC. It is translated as CASTNRDFGEQYF.

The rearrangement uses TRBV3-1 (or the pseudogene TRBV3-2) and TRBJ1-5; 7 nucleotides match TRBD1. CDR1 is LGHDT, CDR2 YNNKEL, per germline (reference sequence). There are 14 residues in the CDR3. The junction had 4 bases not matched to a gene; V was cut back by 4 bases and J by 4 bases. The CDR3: CASSLGTANQPQHF. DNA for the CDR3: TGTGCCAGCAGCCTAGGGACAGCAAATCAGCCCCAGCATTTT.

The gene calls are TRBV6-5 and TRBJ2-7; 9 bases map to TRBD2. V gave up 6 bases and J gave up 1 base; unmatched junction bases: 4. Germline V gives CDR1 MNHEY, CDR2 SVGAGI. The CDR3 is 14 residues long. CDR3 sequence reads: CASSLSGGSYEQYF. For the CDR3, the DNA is TGTGCCAGCAGCCTCAGCGGGGGGTCCTACGAGCAGTACTTC.